Ten or more counts support the clone carrying this T cell receptor beta chain. This record belongs to a study of T-cell reconstitution after alpha-beta-depleted transplantation in children. Unique molecular identifiers were incorporated into the prepared TCRbeta library. TCRdb reprocessed the PCR reads with MiXCR, giving one entry per CDR3 protein. The sample includes around 240,000 distinct CDR3 sequences, approximately 9.9% of them seen just once. The material sequenced was PBMCs from the stem cell graft donor, taken from the stem cell graft. The sequence was obtained from a human donor who donated a stem cell graft to a child with SCID.

CDR3 DNA: TGTGCCAGCAGCTTGCAGCTCTATGGCTACACCTTC. Translated, it gives CASSLQLYGYTF. The chain links TRBV7-9 to TRBJ1-2; no firm D call. CDR1 and CDR2 (germline): SEHNR, FQNEAQ (reference sequence). The CDR3 length is 12 residues. V dropped 3 bases and J dropped 4 bases, with 6 bases sitting between them.